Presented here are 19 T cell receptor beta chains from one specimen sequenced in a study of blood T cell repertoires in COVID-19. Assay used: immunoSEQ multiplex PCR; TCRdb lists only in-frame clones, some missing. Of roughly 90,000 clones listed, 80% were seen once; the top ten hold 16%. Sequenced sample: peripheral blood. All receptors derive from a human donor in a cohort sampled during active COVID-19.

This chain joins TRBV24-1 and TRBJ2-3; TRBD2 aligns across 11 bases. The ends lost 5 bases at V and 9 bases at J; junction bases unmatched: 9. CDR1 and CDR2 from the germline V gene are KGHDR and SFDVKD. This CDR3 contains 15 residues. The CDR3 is CATSAQEWTSGTQYF. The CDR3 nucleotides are TGTGCCACCAGTGCCCAAGAGTGGACTAGCGGGACGCAGTATTTT.

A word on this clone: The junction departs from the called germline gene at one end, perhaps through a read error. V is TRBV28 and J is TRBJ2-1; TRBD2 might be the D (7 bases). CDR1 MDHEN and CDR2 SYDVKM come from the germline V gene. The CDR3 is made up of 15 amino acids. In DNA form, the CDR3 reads TGTGCCAGCACCTCTGGGGGGGCATTCTACTATGAGCAGTTCTTC. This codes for CASTSGGAFYYEQFF.

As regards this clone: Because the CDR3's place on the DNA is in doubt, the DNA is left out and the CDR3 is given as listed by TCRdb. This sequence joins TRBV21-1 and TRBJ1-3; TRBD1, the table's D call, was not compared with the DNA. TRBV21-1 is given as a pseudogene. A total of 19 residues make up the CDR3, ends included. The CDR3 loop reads CASSKPYGCGGASGNTIYF.

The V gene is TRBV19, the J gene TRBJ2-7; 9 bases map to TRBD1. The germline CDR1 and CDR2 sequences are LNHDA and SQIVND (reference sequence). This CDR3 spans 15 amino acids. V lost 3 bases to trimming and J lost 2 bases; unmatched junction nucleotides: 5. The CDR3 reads CASSIAGTGTYEQYF. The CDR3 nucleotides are TGTGCCAGTAGTATTGCCGGGACAGGGACCTACGAGCAGTACTTC.

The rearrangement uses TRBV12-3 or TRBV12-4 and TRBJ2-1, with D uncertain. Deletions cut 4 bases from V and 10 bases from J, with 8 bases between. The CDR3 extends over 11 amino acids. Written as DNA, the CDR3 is TGTGCCAGCAGTTCCCCTAGAGAGCAGTTCTTC. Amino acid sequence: CASSSPREQFF.

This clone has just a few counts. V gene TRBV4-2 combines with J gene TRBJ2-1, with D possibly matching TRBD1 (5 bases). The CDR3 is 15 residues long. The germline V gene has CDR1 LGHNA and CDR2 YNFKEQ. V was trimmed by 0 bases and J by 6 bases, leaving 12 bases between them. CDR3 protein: CASSQDPTAPNEQFF. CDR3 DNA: TGTGCCAGCAGCCAAGATCCGACAGCCCCCAATGAGCAGTTCTTC.

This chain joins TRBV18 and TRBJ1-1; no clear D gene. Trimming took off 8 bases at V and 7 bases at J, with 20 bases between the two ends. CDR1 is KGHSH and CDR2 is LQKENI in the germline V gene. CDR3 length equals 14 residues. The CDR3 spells CASEPGVGSGEAFF. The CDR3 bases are TGTGCCAGCGAACCGGGAGTTGGAAGCGGTGAAGCTTTCTTT.

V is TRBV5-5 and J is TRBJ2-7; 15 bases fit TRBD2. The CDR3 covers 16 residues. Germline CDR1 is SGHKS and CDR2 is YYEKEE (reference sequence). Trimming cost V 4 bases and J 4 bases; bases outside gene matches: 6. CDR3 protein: CASSPGLAGGHYEQYF. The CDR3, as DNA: TGTGCCAGCAGCCCCGGACTAGCGGGGGGGCATTACGAGCAGTACTTC.

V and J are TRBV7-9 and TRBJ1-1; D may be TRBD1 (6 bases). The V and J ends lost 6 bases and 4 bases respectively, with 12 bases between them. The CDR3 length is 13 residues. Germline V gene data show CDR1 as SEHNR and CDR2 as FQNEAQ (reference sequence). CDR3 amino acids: CASSYREGTEAFF. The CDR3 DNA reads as TGTGCCAGCAGTTACAGGGAGGGCACTGAAGCTTTCTTT.

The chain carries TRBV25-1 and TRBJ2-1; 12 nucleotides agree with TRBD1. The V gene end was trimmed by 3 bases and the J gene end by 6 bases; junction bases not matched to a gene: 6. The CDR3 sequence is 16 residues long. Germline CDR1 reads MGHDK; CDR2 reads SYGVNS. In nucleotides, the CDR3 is TGTGCCAGCAGTGAGGGCGGGACAGGGGGCCCCAATGAGCAGTTCTTC. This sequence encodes CASSEGGTGGPNEQFF.

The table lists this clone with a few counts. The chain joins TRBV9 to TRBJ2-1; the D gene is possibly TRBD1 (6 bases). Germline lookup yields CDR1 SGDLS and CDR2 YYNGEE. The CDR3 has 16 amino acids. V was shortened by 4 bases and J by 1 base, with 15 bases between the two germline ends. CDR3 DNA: TGTGCCAGCAGCCCCTGGACAGCCTTGTCCTACAATGAGCAGTTCTTC. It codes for CASSPWTALSYNEQFF.

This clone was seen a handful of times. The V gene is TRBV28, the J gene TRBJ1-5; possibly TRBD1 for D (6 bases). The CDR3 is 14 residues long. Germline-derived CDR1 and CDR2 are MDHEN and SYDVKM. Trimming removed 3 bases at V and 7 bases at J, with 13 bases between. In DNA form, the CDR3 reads TGTGCCAGCAGTTTGCTTGCACAGGGCCAGCCCCAGCATTTT. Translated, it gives CASSLLAQGQPQHF.

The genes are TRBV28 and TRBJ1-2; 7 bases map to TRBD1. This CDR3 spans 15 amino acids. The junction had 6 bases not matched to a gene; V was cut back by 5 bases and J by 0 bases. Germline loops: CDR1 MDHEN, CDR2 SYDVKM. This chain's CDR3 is CASSRPGQSNYGYTF. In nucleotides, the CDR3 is TGTGCCAGCAGTCGACCGGGACAGTCTAACTATGGCTACACCTTC.

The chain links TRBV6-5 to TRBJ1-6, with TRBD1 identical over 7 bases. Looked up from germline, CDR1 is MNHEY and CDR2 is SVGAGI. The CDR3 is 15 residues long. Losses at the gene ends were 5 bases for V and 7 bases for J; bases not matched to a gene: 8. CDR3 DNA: TGTGCCAGCAGTCAGCCGGGACAGCGGAATTCACCCCTCCACTTT. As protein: CASSQPGQRNSPLHF.

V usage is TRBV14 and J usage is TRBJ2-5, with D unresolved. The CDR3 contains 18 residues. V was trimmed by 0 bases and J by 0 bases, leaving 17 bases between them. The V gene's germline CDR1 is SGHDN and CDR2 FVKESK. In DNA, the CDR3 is TGTGCCAGCAGCCAAGAGTCGTTGATCAACCAGTACCAAGAGACCCAGTACTTC. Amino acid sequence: CASSQESLINQYQETQYF.

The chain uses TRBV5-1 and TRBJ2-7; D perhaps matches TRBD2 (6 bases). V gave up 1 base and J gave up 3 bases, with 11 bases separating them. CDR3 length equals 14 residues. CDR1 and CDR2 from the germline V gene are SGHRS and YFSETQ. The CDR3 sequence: CASSLPGSNYEQYF. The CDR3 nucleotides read TGCGCCAGCAGCTTGCCCGGGAGCAACTACGAGCAGTACTTC.

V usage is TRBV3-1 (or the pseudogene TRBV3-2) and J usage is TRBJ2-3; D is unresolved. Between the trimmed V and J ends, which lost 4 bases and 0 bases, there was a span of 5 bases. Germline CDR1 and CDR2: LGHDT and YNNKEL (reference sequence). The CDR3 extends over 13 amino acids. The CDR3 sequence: CASSPASTDTQYF. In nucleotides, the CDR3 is TGTGCCAGCAGCCCCGCGAGCACAGATACGCAGTATTTT.

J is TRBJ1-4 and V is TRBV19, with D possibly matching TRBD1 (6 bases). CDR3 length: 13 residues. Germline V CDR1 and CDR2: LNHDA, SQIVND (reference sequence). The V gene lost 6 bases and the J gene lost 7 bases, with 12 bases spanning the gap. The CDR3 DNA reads TGTGCCAGTAGGCAGGGGAGTCTTGAAAAACTGTTTTTT. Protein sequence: CASRQGSLEKLFF.

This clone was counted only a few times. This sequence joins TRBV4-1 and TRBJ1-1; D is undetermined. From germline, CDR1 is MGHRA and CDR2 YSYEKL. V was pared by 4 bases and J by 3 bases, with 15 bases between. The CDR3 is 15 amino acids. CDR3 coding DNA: TGCGCCAGCAGCCCCCGACTTTACCAAGACACTGAAGCTTTCTTT. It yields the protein CASSPRLYQDTEAFF.